This T cell receptor beta chain appears in the sequencing data of a study of monozygotic twins with inflammatory bowel disease. Study-wide points: Individual T cell subtypes were not distinguishable. Whether twins were concordant or discordant made no difference to repertoire similarity, possibly from limited power.

No DNA is given; TCRdb re-called the 5' RACE reads and lists each CDR3 protein once. The sample has some 450,000 distinct CDR3 sequences. Notes on this clonotype: Its specificity is unknown.

CDR3 size: 12 residues. The sequence came from a human donor with ulcerative colitis or Crohn's disease, or a healthy co-twin of an affected twin (not recorded which). The rearrangement links TRBV12-3 or TRBV12-4 to TRBJ2-1; TCRdb outputs TRBD2, but without DNA this stays unchecked. Sequenced input: blood. CDR3 sequence reads: CASSLQTSEQFF.